Included here is one T cell receptor (beta chain) sequence, with context. Its cognate antigen is unknown. Per the germline V gene, CDR1 is SNHLY and CDR2 is FYNNEI. V was pared by 5 bases and J by 2 bases, with 17 bases between. This CDR3 has 16 residues. Patients with a history of autoimmune disease or on systemic immunosuppression were excluded. The sample comes from a study of OX40 agonist ivuxolimab in advanced cancers. About the study: The patients received agonistic anti-OX40 (CD134) antibody ivuxolimab. The group had a mean age of around 60 years, ranged from roughly 23 to 79, and was just under 85% male. Study-level findings and limits: Clonal expansion was seen in CD4+ and CD8+ blood T cells by week 6 at 0.1 to 3.0 mg/kg.

Libraries were prepared by immunoSEQ multiplex PCR; TCRdb keeps only in-frame clonotypes and omits some of them. The sample holds tens of thousands of clones; 80% to 95% are singletons and the top ten take roughly a sixth. The sequence derives from an adult with an advanced solid tumor such as melanoma, head and neck, liver or kidney cancer. The V and J genes are TRBV2 and TRBJ2-3, with TRBD2 as a possible D gene (5 bases). Sample: CD4+ or CD8+ T cells sorted from blood, taken in a trial of the OX40 agonist ivuxolimab. CDR3 loop: CASSSRRADYTDTQYF. Here the CDR3 DNA reads TGTGCCAGCAGTTCTCGACGAGCAGACTACACAGATACGCAGTATTTT.